The 25 T cell receptor beta chains in this list originate from one sample, sequenced in a study of human T cells and chemical hapten exposure. Time point of the sample: patch test 3, about 24 weeks after DPC sensitization. Documented treatment: therapeutic diphenylcyclopropenone sensitization with weekly scalp DPC. TCRdb re-called the RACE reads through MiXCR, storing one row per CDR3 protein. Seen here are roughly 100,000 distinct CDR3 sequences, less than 40% observed once, and the top ten hold less than 3%. Sequenced material: whole blood, taken in connection with sensitization to the hapten diphenylcyclopropenone (DPC). The receptors originated from a man aged 40-49 years with alopecia areata. Some clones in this sample may be carry-over from other donors' samples.

CDR3 residues: CATSREDRGPQPQHF. CDR3 bases: TGTGCCACCAGCAGAGAGGACAGGGGGCCTCAGCCCCAGCATTTT. The chain carries TRBV15 and TRBJ1-5; TRBD1 matches 11 bases. With V trimmed by 0 bases and J by 6 bases, 1 base remained unmatched. The CDR3 covers 15 residues. CDR1 is LNHNV and CDR2 is YYDKDF in the germline V gene (reference sequence).

V and J are TRBV21-1 and TRBJ1-1; the table's D call of TRBD1 was not tested on the DNA. TRBV21-1 is a recognized pseudogene. The CDR3 length is 16 residues. The CDR3: CASSKAGWTGGAEAFF. CDR3 sequence (DNA): TGTGCCAGCAGCAAAGCGGGCTGGACCGGGGGGGCTGAAGCTTTCTTT.

The V and J genes are TRBV6-6 and TRBJ2-4, with D possibly matching TRBD2 (6 bases). Trimming took 7 bases from V and 7 from J, leaving 17 bases between them. This CDR3 region has 14 residues. Germline CDR1 is MNHNY and CDR2 is SVGAGI (reference sequence). The DNA for the CDR3 is TGTGCCAGCAACGCGGGTTGGGGGGATAACATTCAGTACTTC. This translates into CASNAGWGDNIQYF.

This clonotype was observed once. V gene TRBV2 combines with J gene TRBJ2-1; D is unclear. Germline CDR1 SNHLY, CDR2 FYNNEI. V was shortened by 3 bases and J by 4 bases, with 7 bases between the two germline ends. CDR3 size: 13 residues. CDR3 bases: TGTGCCAGCAGTGATAATGGTTACAATGAGCAGTTCTTC. It yields the protein CASSDNGYNEQFF.

The table lists this clonotype with a few counts. This rearrangement joins TRBV29-1 to TRBJ1-2, with D possibly TRBD1 on 6 matching bases. Trimming took off 3 bases at V and 2 bases at J, with 7 bases between the two ends. Germline loops: CDR1 SQVTM, CDR2 ANQGSEA. CDR3 length: 12 residues. The chain's CDR3 is CSVDGQNYGYTF. Here the CDR3 DNA reads TGCAGCGTTGATGGACAGAACTATGGCTACACCTTC.

This clonotype was picked up a small number of times. V usage is TRBV27 and J usage is TRBJ2-7; D call uncertain. Germline V lookup: CDR1 MNHEY, CDR2 SMNVEV (reference sequence). The CDR3 totals 10 residues. V was pared by 10 bases and J by 4 bases, with 8 bases between. The DNA of the CDR3 is TGTGCCACAGAAAGGTACGAGCAGTACGTC. Its protein product is CATERYEQYV.

The V gene is TRBV29-1, the J gene TRBJ2-7; no reliable D call. The CDR3 sequence is 12 residues long. V lost 6 bases and J 3 bases, leaving 12 bases between the germline ends. The V gene's germline CDR1 is SQVTM and CDR2 ANQGSEA. CDR3 nucleotide sequence: TGCAGCGTATCGGACGGAGACTACGAGCAGTACGTC. Translated, it gives CSVSDGDYEQYV.

The genes are TRBV7-6 and TRBJ2-2; possible D gene TRBD2, 6 bases. Germline V gene sequence: CDR1 SGHVS, CDR2 FNYEAQ. The CDR3 is 15 residues long. V gave up 0 bases and J gave up 6 bases, with 11 bases separating them. CDR3 coding DNA: TGTGCCAGCAGCTTAGCCGGGAGCCCGGCCGGGGAGCTGTTTTTT. This translates into CASSLAGSPAGELFF. The full variable domain, completed using reference TRBV7-6 and TRBJ2-2, is GAGVSQSPRYKVTKRGQDVALRCDPISGHVSLYWYRQALGQGPEFLTYFNYEAQQDKSGLPNDRFSAERPEGSISTLTIQRTEQRDSAMYRCASSLAGSPAGELFFGEGSRLTVL.

The V gene is TRBV6-5, the J gene TRBJ2-7, with 7 bases identical to TRBD1. CDR3 length equals 14 residues. The ends lost 2 bases at V and 2 bases at J; junction bases unmatched: 3. The germline V gene encodes CDR1 MNHEY and CDR2 SVGAGI. CDR3 residues: CASSYPGTAYEQYV. CDR3 nucleotide sequence: TGTGCCAGCAGTTACCCCGGGACAGCCTACGAGCAGTACGTC.

V and J are TRBV7-9 and TRBJ2-7, with D hard to call. The CDR3 has 14 residues. CDR1 is SEHNR, CDR2 FQNEAQ, per germline (reference sequence). Trimming took 4 bases from V and 6 from J, leaving 16 bases between them. The CDR3 loop reads CASSSQAVSGEQYF. CDR3 in DNA: TGTGCCAGCAGCTCCCAGGCGGTTTCGGGCGAGCAGTACTTC.

About this clonotype itself: Its ends do not fully match the called genes, so a read error is possible. The J gene is TRBJ2-1, the V gene TRBV2; TRBD1 matches 9 bases. The CDR3 loop spans 14 amino acids. Germline V gene lookup returns CDR1 SNHLY and CDR2 FYNNEI. The CDR3 coding sequence is TGTGCCAGCAGCGAAGACAGGGGGTACAATGAGCAGTTCTTC. Translation gives CASSEDRGYNEQFF. The whole variable domain, remainder taken from reference TRBV2 and TRBJ2-1, is EPEVTQTPSHQVTQMGQEVILRCVPISNHLYFYWYRQILGQKVEFLVSFYNNEISEKSEIFDDQFSVERPDGSNFTLKIRSTKLEDSAMYFCASSEDRGYNEQFFGPGTRLTVL.

This sequence joins TRBV24-1 and TRBJ2-1; 8 nucleotides align to TRBD1. V lost 9 bases and J lost 12; bases outside the gene matches: 21. The CDR3 is made up of 16 amino acids. The V gene's germline CDR1 is KGHDR and CDR2 SFDVKD. The CDR3 region has the DNA TGTGCCACCGGGGTTCAGCGGACAGGGCTCGGGCAGGTGCAGTTCTTC. Translated: CATGVQRTGLGQVQFF.

V is TRBV12-3 or TRBV12-4 and J is TRBJ1-4; no clear D. V shed 6 bases and J shed 7 bases, with 24 bases lying between them. The CDR3 loop spans 17 amino acids. This CDR3 is CASSPEYTGVYVEKLFF. CDR3 DNA sequence: TGTGCCAGCAGCCCGGAGTACACTGGGGTGTACGTTGAAAAACTGTTTTTT.

This clonotype appeared a few times. The chain combines TRBV18 with TRBJ1-4; D call uncertain. The CDR3 spans 14 residues. Looked up from germline, CDR1 is KGHSH and CDR2 is LQKENI. V gave up 5 bases and J gave up 6 bases, with 13 bases separating them. In DNA form, the CDR3 reads TGTGCCAGCTCATCCATTGGTGGGGATGAAAAACTGTTTTTT. Translated, it gives CASSSIGGDEKLFF.

The chain combines TRBV6-4 with TRBJ2-3; the D gene is possibly TRBD1 (6 bases). Germline V CDR1 and CDR2: MRHNA, SNTAGT. V dropped 4 bases and J dropped 2 bases, with 7 bases sitting between them. The CDR3 totals 13 residues. DNA for the CDR3: TGTGCCAGCAGTGGGACAGCCACAGATACGCAGTATTTT. Amino acid sequence: CASSGTATDTQYF.

The genes are TRBV13 and TRBJ2-7; tentatively, D is TRBD1 (5 bases). CDR1 is PRHDT and CDR2 is FYEKMQ in the germline V gene (reference sequence). The CDR3 loop spans 13 amino acids. The germline V and J ends were trimmed by 5 bases and 2 bases, with 10 bases remaining between them. CDR3 residues: CASSRRQPYEQYV. The CDR3, as DNA: TGTGCCAGCAGCCGAAGACAGCCCTACGAGCAGTACGTC.

The rearrangement links TRBV6-5 to TRBJ2-7; TRBD1 matches 12 bases. In germline, CDR1 is MNHEY, CDR2 SVGAGI. The J segment lost 3 bases and the V segment lost 6 bases, leaving 6 bases of the junction unmatched. This CDR3 has 15 amino acids. Here the CDR3 DNA reads TGTGCCAGCAGAGGGACAGGGGGCGGCTACTACGAGCAGTACTTC. This encodes CASRGTGGGYYEQYF.

The V call is TRBV6-6, the J call TRBJ1-5; 8 nucleotides match TRBD1. The J segment lost 3 bases and the V segment lost 6 bases, leaving 19 bases of the junction unmatched. The CDR3 spans 19 residues. Germline V gene lookup returns CDR1 MNHNY and CDR2 SVGAGI (reference sequence). The CDR3 loop is CASRHVQGEKYIANQPQHF. DNA for the CDR3: TGTGCCAGCAGACACGTACAGGGGGAAAAGTATATTGCCAATCAGCCCCAGCATTTT.

The chain recombines TRBV19 with TRBJ1-4, with D unclear. Germline V gene data show CDR1 as LNHDA and CDR2 as SQIVND (reference sequence). Trimming took 9 bases from V and 8 from J, leaving 13 bases between them. The CDR3 covers 12 residues. The CDR3 nucleotides are TGTGCCAGCGGTTTGACGGAGGAAAAACTGTTTTTT. Protein sequence: CASGLTEEKLFF.

This clonotype was picked up a small number of times. The chain links TRBV24-1 to TRBJ2-3, with a tentative D call TRBD1 (6 bases). This CDR3 has 13 amino acids. The V gene lost 7 bases and the J gene lost 3 bases, with 10 bases spanning the gap. Germline CDR1 reads KGHDR; CDR2 reads SFDVKD. The CDR3 DNA reads TGTGCCACCAGACAGGGTGGTACAGATACGCAGTATTTT. Translating it yields CATRQGGTDTQYF.

This chain links TRBV6-5 with TRBJ2-4; D not certain. The germline V gene encodes CDR1 MNHEY and CDR2 SVGAGI. V lost 0 bases, J lost 8 bases, and 8 bases lay in between. The CDR3 runs to 13 residues. Written as DNA, the CDR3 is TGTGCCAGCAGTTACTCGAACCTTGACATTCAGTACTTC. It translates to CASSYSNLDIQYF.

V usage is TRBV2 and J usage is TRBJ2-6, with D unresolved. Trimming cost V 7 bases and J 0 bases, with 10 bases left between them. The CDR3 loop spans 15 amino acids. Germline lookup yields CDR1 SNHLY and CDR2 FYNNEI. CDR3 in DNA: TGTGCCAGCATCCAGTTGAACTCTGGGGCCAACGTCCTGACTTTC. The encoded protein is CASIQLNSGANVLTF.

This chain uses TRBV20-1 with TRBJ2-4, with D hard to call. V lost 3 bases and J lost 1, with 10 bases in between. Germline-derived CDR1 and CDR2 are DFQATT and SNEGSKA (reference sequence). The CDR3 is made up of 14 amino acids. The CDR3 DNA reads TGCAGTGCTAGGACCCTGGGGGCCAAAAACATTCAGTACTTC. This encodes CSARTLGAKNIQYF.

The chain uses TRBV14 and TRBJ2-7; 9 nucleotides match TRBD1. The CDR3 loop spans 17 amino acids. V lost 3 bases and J lost 3; bases outside the gene matches: 12. Germline V gene lookup returns CDR1 SGHDN and CDR2 FVKESK. The CDR3: CASSQSTGGPYFYEQYV. In nucleotides, the CDR3 is TGTGCCAGCAGCCAGTCCACAGGGGGCCCATACTTCTACGAGCAGTACGTC.

A few counts support this clonotype. The chain is built from TRBV6-4 and TRBJ2-3; TRBD2 agrees at 14 bases. Germline trimming cut 5 bases from V and 3 bases from J; bases unmatched to any gene: 10. CDR1 is MRHNA and CDR2 is SNTAGT in the germline V gene. The CDR3 is 18 residues long. CDR3 DNA: TGTGCCAGCAGTACCGGGACTAGCGGGAGAGAGGGAACAGATACGCAGTATTTT. Its protein is CASSTGTSGREGTDTQYF.